Listed below are T cell receptor beta chains from one sample, sequenced in a study of shared clonotypes between healthy human individuals. Assay: immunoSEQ multiplex PCR; the TCRdb copy retains only in-frame clones and omits some. Of under 1,100,000 clones listed, around 78% are singletons. The sequenced sample was memory CD4+ T cells from PBMCs. These receptor sequences come from a man between 18 and 29 years old in good health. Some clones in this sample may be carry-over from other donors' samples. Both conserved end residues are part of each CDR3. The D gene is left open where the match is weak. The listing skips clone size in some rows; elsewhere it reads once, few, many or a size class.

TRBV2	-	-	TRBJ2-5	TGTGCCAGCATTAAGGAGGTTCAACAAGAGACCCAGTACTTC	CASIKEVQQETQYF
TRBV18	-	-	TRBJ1-4	TGTGCCAGCTCACCGGGGATGGATGAAAAACTGTTTTTT	CASSPGMDEKLFF
TRBV7-9	-	-	TRBJ2-5	TGTGCCAGCAGCTTAGCGGGGGGACAAGAGACCCAGTACTTC	CASSLAGGQETQYF
TRBV6-6	-	TRBD1	TRBJ1-4	TGTGCCAGCAGTTGGACAGGGAACAATGAAAAACTGTTTTTT	CASSWTGNNEKLFF
TRBV7-6	-	-	TRBJ2-7	TGTGCCAGCAGCTTAGGATTGGAGGACAGTCGGGAGCAGTACTTC	CASSLGLEDSREQYF
TRBV5-1	-	-	TRBJ1-5	TGCGCCAGCAGCTTGGGATTGGGCAATCAGCCCCAGCATTTT	CASSLGLGNQPQHF
TRBV4-1	-	-	TRBJ1-2	TGCGCCAGCAGCCAAGGGCCCTCCGGGTGGGGCTACACCTTC	CASSQGPSGWGYTF
TRBV13	-	-	TRBJ2-7	TGTGCCAGCAGCGTAACCAGGGACTTCTCCTACGAGCAGTACTTC	CASSVTRDFSYEQYF
TRBV4-3	-	-	TRBJ2-1	TGCGCCAGCAGCCAAGGATTCGGCGCTAGGGGCGACGTTGAGCAGTTCTTC	CASSQGFGARGDVEQFF
TRBV7-8	-	-	TRBJ1-1	TGTGCCAGCAGCCCGCGGGCAAAGGCGAACACTGAAGCTTTCTTT	CASSPRAKANTEAFF
TRBV28	-	-	TRBJ1-2	TGTGCCAGCAGTTTACGTGGGTATGGCTACACCTTC	CASSLRGYGYTF
TRBV5-4	-	-	TRBJ2-7	TGTGCCAGCAGCCTTTCAGGGGGGTCAGCGTTCGAGCAGTACTTC	CASSLSGGSAFEQYF
TRBV29-1	-	-	TRBJ2-4	TGCAGCGTAAGGACAAAGCTAGCCAAAAACATTCAGTACTTC	CSVRTKLAKNIQYF
TRBV6-4	-	TRBD2	TRBJ2-7	TGTGCCGTCGGGCGGGAGGCCCTCTACGAGCAGTACTTC	CAVGREALYEQYF
TRBV4-3	-	TRBD1	TRBJ2-3	TGCGCCAGCAGCCAAGAGGGCAGGGGGTGGGGCACAGATACGCAGTATTTT	CASSQEGRGWGTDTQYF
TRBV27	few	-	TRBJ2-3	TGTGCCAGCAGTTTAGCCCCCCCAGATACGCAGTATTTT	CASSLAPPDTQYF
TRBV18	-	TRBD1	TRBJ1-1	TGTGCCAGCTCAGCGGGACAGGGAGGGTCTGAAGCTTTCTTT	CASSAGQGGSEAFF
TRBV28	once	TRBD2	TRBJ2-2	TGTGCCAGCAAACTAGCGGGAGGGCCCACCGGGGAGCTGTTTTTT	CASKLAGGPTGELFF
TRBV28	few	-	TRBJ1-4	TGTGCCAGCAGTTTGGCGGGCACTAATGAAAAACTGTTTTTT	CASSLAGTNEKLFF
TRBV28	-	-	TRBJ1-3	TGTGCCAGCAGTTTCCAGATCGCTGGAAACACCATATATTTT	CASSFQIAGNTIYF
TRBV15	-	TRBD2	TRBJ2-5	TGTGCCACCAGCAGAGGGGGCGGGAGGGTGGAGACCCAGTACTTC	CATSRGGGRVETQYF
TRBV5-1	-	-	TRBJ2-5	TGCGCCAGCACGGACGGGACGGAGACCCAGTACTTC	CASTDGTETQYF
TRBV7-2	once	TRBD2	TRBJ2-5	TGTGCCAGCAGCTCAGCGGGAGAGGGGGAGACCCAGTACTTC	CASSSAGEGETQYF
TRBV7-2	few	TRBD1	TRBJ1-1	TGTGCCAGCAGACAGGGGAAGAACACTGAAGCTTTCTTT	CASRQGKNTEAFF
TRBV28	once	-	TRBJ2-7	TGTGCCAGCGGGGGGTTATGGGAGCAGTACTTC	CASGGLWEQYF
TRBV9	-	TRBD2	TRBJ2-7	TGTGCCAGCAGCGTAACAGCGGGACCGGCCTACGAGCAGTACTTC	CASSVTAGPAYEQYF
TRBV4-1	-	TRBD2	TRBJ2-3	TGCGCCAGCAGCTCCTCCCAGACTAGCGGGAATACAGATACGCAGTATTTT	CASSSSQTSGNTDTQYF
TRBV30	-	TRBD1	TRBJ1-5	TGTGCCTGGAGTCCCCGGGACAGGGGTCCTGCCCAGCCCCAGCATTTT	CAWSPRDRGPAQPQHF
TRBV10-3	few	-	TRBJ2-2	TGTGCCATCAGTGGTAACGGGCAGGGCGGCACCGGGGAGCTGTTTTTT	CAISGNGQGGTGELFF
TRBV7-9	-	TRBD1	TRBJ1-1	TGTGCCAGCAGCTTAGTGGGACAGGGAGGTAAAGCTTTCTTT	CASSLVGQGGKAFF
TRBV5-1	few	TRBD1	TRBJ1-4	TGCGCCAGCAGGAGGGGGCAGGTCCCCGTGGGTGGTGAAAAACTGTTTTTT	CASRRGQVPVGGEKLFF
TRBV28	-	TRBD1	TRBJ1-5	TGTGCCAGCAGTTCCGACAGGGGGGGGTTTAGTAATCAGCCCCAGCATTTT	CASSSDRGGFSNQPQHF
TRBV7-2	-	-	TRBJ2-5	TGTGCCAGCAGCCTCACCAGACAAGAGACCCAGTACTTC	CASSLTRQETQYF
TRBV30	few	-	TRBJ2-7	TGTGCCTGGAGTGTTCCGGGGGCAAGCTCCTACGAGCAGTACTTC	CAWSVPGASSYEQYF
TRBV29-1	few	-	TRBJ1-4	TGCAGCGTTTCCCGCGGAGGCTATGAAAAACTGTTTTTT	CSVSRGGYEKLFF
TRBV9	-	TRBD1	TRBJ2-6	TGTGCCAGCAGCGCCCGGACAGGGGGCATGTCTGGGGCCAACGTCCTGACTTTC	CASSARTGGMSGANVLTF
TRBV9	-	-	TRBJ1-2	TGTGCCAGCAGCGTAGTAGGTGCGGGGGGAGACTATGGCTACACCTTC	CASSVVGAGGDYGYTF
TRBV18	-	-	TRBJ1-4	TGTGCCAGCTCACCGACGGGCCTTCAGGGGGAAAAACTGTTTTTT	CASSPTGLQGEKLFF
TRBV2	once	-	TRBJ2-1	TGTGCCAGCAGTGTGAGAGGGTACAATGAGCAGTTCTTC	CASSVRGYNEQFF
TRBV5-1	-	TRBD1	TRBJ2-7	TGCGCCAGCGGGACAGGGAGTGACGAGCAGTACTTC	CASGTGSDEQYF
TRBV7-2	-	-	TRBJ2-5	TGTGCCAGCAGCTTAGCCGGGCGGGCCCAGTACTTC	CASSLAGRAQYF
TRBV4-1	few	TRBD1	TRBJ1-5	TGCGCCAGCAGCCTAGAGGGACAGGGAGGGCAGCCCCAGCATTTT	CASSLEGQGGQPQHF
TRBV30	-	TRBD1	TRBJ2-7	TGTGCCTGGAGTGTTAAGGGGGCGCAGTACGAGCAGTACTTC	CAWSVKGAQYEQYF
TRBV28	-	TRBD1	TRBJ2-2	TGTGCCAGCGAAAGACAGGGGGTCATCACCGGGGAGCTGTTTTTT	CASERQGVITGELFF
TRBV18	-	-	TRBJ1-5	TGTGCCAGCTCACCCCCCGGCGGCAATCAGCCCCAGCATTTT	CASSPPGGNQPQHF
TRBV4-1	-	-	TRBJ2-2	TGCGCCAGCAGCCATAAATCAGGGGGAGGCACCGGGGGGCTGTTTTTT	CASSHKSGGGTGGLFF
TRBV2	few	TRBD1	TRBJ1-5	TGTGCCAGCAGTGAACAAGGGGGCCGGAGCAATCAGCCCCAGCATTTT	CASSEQGGRSNQPQHF
TRBV7-9	once	-	TRBJ2-1	TGTGCCAGCAGCTTATGGTCGGCAGCCAAGCACAATGAGCAGTTCTTC	CASSLWSAAKHNEQFF
TRBV6-5	once	TRBD1	TRBJ1-1	TGTGCCAGCAGTTGGGGACAGGGAGGGAACACTGAAGCTTTCTTT	CASSWGQGGNTEAFF
TRBV5-8	-	-	TRBJ2-7	TGTGCCAGCAGCTCCACAGGGATAGTTCCATACGAGCAGTACTTC	CASSSTGIVPYEQYF
TRBV4-3	-	-	TRBJ1-2	TGCGCCAGCAGCCTTCAGGCGGGAAACTATGGCTACACCTTC	CASSLQAGNYGYTF
TRBV5-1	-	-	TRBJ2-3	TGCGCCAGCAGCTTGTCCAGCGGGCTCACAGATACGCAGTATTTT	CASSLSSGLTDTQYF
TRBV28	few	TRBD1	TRBJ1-2	TGTGCCAGCAGGGGGACAGGGGGCAACTATGGCTACACCTTC	CASRGTGGNYGYTF
TRBV7-2	-	TRBD1	TRBJ2-7	TGTGCCAGCAGCTTACCGGGACAGGGCTACGAGCAGTACTTC	CASSLPGQGYEQYF
TRBV19	-	TRBD1	TRBJ1-1	TGTGCCAGTAGTCGTGGACAGGCGGGGTCTGAAGCTTTCTTT	CASSRGQAGSEAFF
TRBV7-9	-	TRBD2	TRBJ2-3	TGTGCCAGCAGCGCCCGGGTGACTAGCGGGTCAGATACGCAGTATTTT	CASSARVTSGSDTQYF
TRBV11-2	-	TRBD1	TRBJ2-1	TGTGCCAGCAGCTCACTAACCCCCGGGACAGGTTCCTACAATGAGCAGTTCTTC	CASSSLTPGTGSYNEQFF
TRBV10-2	-	-	TRBJ2-4	TGCGCCAGCAGCCCCGAGCGGAAACTAGCCAAAAACATTCAGTACTTC	CASSPERKLAKNIQYF